The clone carrying this T cell receptor beta chain has a single count. These data belong to a study of T cell responses to AZD1222 COVID-19 vaccine. Sequenced by immunoSEQ multiplex PCR; TCRdb stores in-frame clones only, minus some. The sample has 120,000 to 150,000 clones; approximately 90% are singletons. CDR1 is LGHDT, CDR2 YNNKEL, per germline (reference sequence). CDR3 length equals 15 residues. V lost 4 bases and J lost 7, with 17 bases in between. The chain joins TRBV3-1 (or the pseudogene TRBV3-2) to TRBJ1-5, with D tentatively TRBD1 (6 bases). The receptor was isolated from an adult who received the AZD1222 COVID-19 vaccine. Sequences were derived from peripheral blood, sampled 28 days after the second AZD1222 dose. CDR3 residues: CASSPFQGKEQPQHF. The CDR3 DNA sequence: TGTGCCAGCAGCCCATTTCAGGGGAAAGAGCAGCCCCAGCATTTT.